These T cell receptor beta chains were read from a single sample in a study of control samples from healthy donors and cancer patients. Sequencing used immunoSEQ multiplex PCR; TCRdb keeps in-frame clones, though not all of them. This sample yields about 130,000 clones, of which 90% are seen a single time; under 3% belongs to the top ten. Sequencing was done on a sample of blood. Receptor source: a man aged 40-55 years in good health. Each CDR3 is given with its conserved first and last residue. Each record gives: D gene, J gene, V gene, clone size, CDR3 protein, CDR3 DNA. The D gene is left open where the match is weak. The size field is filled for only some rows; it gives once, few, many or a size class.

>NA|TRBJ2-1|TRBV5-1|NA
CASSFLPGPGYNEQFF
TGCGCCAGCAGCTTTCTCCCCGGTCCAGGCTACAATGAGCAGTTCTTC
>NA|TRBJ2-5|TRBV29-1|NA
CSAGKETQYF
TGCAGCGCGGGGAAAGAGACCCAGTACTTC
>TRBD2|TRBJ2-1|TRBV14|NA
CASSQRLAGASQFF
TGTGCCAGCAGCCAAAGACTAGCGGGGGCTTCGCAGTTCTTC
>TRBD1|TRBJ1-1|TRBV10-2|NA
CASRGTGRNTEAFF
TGCGCCAGCAGGGGGACAGGGAGGAACACTGAAGCTTTCTTT
>NA|TRBJ1-2|TRBV6-2/TRBV6-3|NA
CASSRLGGYTF
TGTGCCAGCAGTCGCCTGGGCGGCTACACCTTC
>TRBD1|TRBJ2-7|TRBV7-9|NA
CASSLMSWDRGYEQYF
TGTGCCAGCAGCTTAATGTCGTGGGACAGGGGCTACGAGCAGTACTTC
>TRBD2|TRBJ2-1|TRBV7-3|NA
CASSLRPAGGPDEQFF
TGTGCCAGCAGCTTACGCCCGGCGGGGGGGCCCGATGAGCAGTTCTTC
>NA|TRBJ1-4|TRBV14|NA
CASSQDSGATNEKLFF
TGTGCCAGCAGCCAAGATTCGGGGGCAACTAATGAAAAACTGTTTTTT
>NA|TRBJ1-4|TRBV6-1|NA
CASSVLPGGAVANEKLFF
TGTGCCAGCAGTGTCCTCCCGGGGGGGGCCGTGGCTAATGAAAAACTGTTTTTT
>TRBD2|TRBJ2-5|TRBV7-3|NA
CASSNFGGSQETQYF
TGTGCCAGCAGCAATTTCGGGGGGAGTCAAGAGACCCAGTACTTC
>TRBD1|TRBJ2-7|TRBV5-1|NA
CASSARDSFFEQYF
TGCGCCAGCTCGGCCCGGGACAGTTTCTTCGAGCAGTACTTC
>TRBD1|TRBJ1-5|TRBV5-1|NA
CASSWRQGRSNQPQHF
TGCGCCAGCAGCTGGAGACAGGGTAGGAGCAATCAGCCCCAGCATTTT
>NA|TRBJ1-5|TRBV5-6|NA
CASSLGGARRSNQPQHF
TGTGCCAGCAGCTTGGGGGGGGCTCGACGGAGCAATCAGCCCCAGCATTTT
>NA|TRBJ2-2|TRBV10-3|few
CAISETPPAGELFF
TGTGCCATCAGTGAGACCCCTCCTGCCGGGGAGCTGTTTTTT
>NA|TRBJ2-6|TRBV25-1|NA
CASSEFSGANVLTF
TGTGCCAGCAGTGAATTTTCGGGGGCCAACGTCCTGACTTTC
>TRBD2|TRBJ2-7|TRBV5-1|once
CASSLFAASGGSYEQYF
TGCGCCAGCAGCTTGTTTGCCGCTAGCGGGGGATCCTACGAGCAGTACTTC
>TRBD2|TRBJ2-1|TRBV3-1/TRBV3-2|few
CASSQAGKRGGPDNEQFF
TGTGCCAGCAGCCAAGCTGGGAAGCGGGGGGGCCCCGACAATGAGCAGTTCTTC
>NA|TRBJ2-7|TRBV7-9|NA
CASSFGNYEQYF
TGTGCCAGCAGCTTTGGTAACTACGAGCAGTACTTC
>TRBD2|TRBJ2-1|TRBV7-9|NA
CASSLATSGGHLIYNEQFF
TGTGCCAGCAGCTTAGCGACTAGCGGGGGCCATCTGATATACAATGAGCAGTTCTTC
>NA|TRBJ1-1|TRBV3-1/TRBV3-2|NA
CASSQDRDTEAFF
TGTGCCAGCAGCCAGGACAGAGACACTGAAGCTTTCTTT
>NA|TRBJ1-6|TRBV14|NA
CASSLQGWNSPLHF
TGTGCCAGCAGCCTACAGGGTTGGAATTCACCCCTCCACTTT
>NA|TRBJ2-2|TRBV5-1|NA
CASSLEGGGTGELFF
TGCGCCAGCAGCTTGGAAGGGGGAGGCACCGGGGAGCTGTTTTTT
>TRBD2|TRBJ2-3|TRBV5-1|NA
CASSGGSGDSTDTQYF
TGCGCCAGCAGCGGGGGGAGCGGGGATAGCACAGATACGCAGTATTTT
>NA|TRBJ2-7|TRBV6-6|once
CASSNVGEQYF
TGTGCCAGCAGTAATGTTGGAGAGCAGTACTTC
>NA|TRBJ1-2|TRBV19|NA
CASKTSLGNINYGYTF
TGTGCCAGTAAAACCTCTCTGGGGAACATTAACTATGGCTACACCTTC
>TRBD1|TRBJ1-5|TRBV19|NA
CASSSQPGQGAGNQPQHF
TGTGCCAGTAGTTCCCAACCAGGACAGGGGGCCGGCAATCAGCCCCAGCATTTT
>TRBD1|TRBJ2-7|TRBV7-9|NA
CASRPGTGTMAQYF
TGTGCCAGCAGGCCCGGGACAGGGACCATGGCGCAGTACTTC
>NA|TRBJ2-7|TRBV7-9|once
CASSLGVVTYEQYF
TGTGCCAGCAGCTTAGGGGTAGTCACCTACGAGCAGTACTTC
>NA|TRBJ1-5|TRBV7-8|few
CASSLAQDRYDNQPQHF
TGTGCCAGCAGCTTAGCCCAAGACAGGTATGACAATCAGCCCCAGCATTTT
>NA|TRBJ2-7|TRBV28|NA
CASSFLAGRNYEQYF
TGTGCCAGCAGTTTTCTGGCCGGGAGAAATTACGAGCAGTACTTC
>NA|TRBJ1-2|TRBV7-8|NA
CASSRQNNYGYTF
TGTGCCAGCAGCCGGCAGAATAACTATGGCTACACCTTC
>TRBD1|TRBJ2-1|TRBV6-4|NA
CATSYRGPSSYNEQFF
TGTGCCACCTCTTACAGGGGGCCCAGCTCCTACAATGAGCAGTTCTTC
>NA|TRBJ2-2|TRBV14|few
CASSRIAVRNTGELFF
TGTGCCAGCAGCCGCATAGCGGTGAGGAACACCGGGGAGCTGTTTTTT
>TRBD2|TRBJ2-7|TRBV5-1|few
CASSLEASGRDEQYF
TGCGCCAGCAGCTTGGAGGCTAGCGGGCGGGACGAGCAGTACTTC
>NA|TRBJ2-2|TRBV27|NA
CASSFGGERTGELFF
TGTGCCAGCAGTTTTGGCGGGGAGCGAACCGGGGAGCTGTTTTTT
>NA|TRBJ2-3|TRBV5-4|NA
CASSSYWVDTQYF
TGTGCCAGCAGCTCCTACTGGGTGGATACGCAGTATTTT
>NA|TRBJ2-3|TRBV2|NA
CASSERADTQYF
TGTGCCAGCAGTGAGAGGGCAGATACGCAGTATTTT